The 17 T cell receptor beta chains given below trace back to one sample, sequenced in a study of response to subunit inactivated influenza vaccine. From the RT-PCR reads, TCRdb called clonotypes with MiXCR, one entry per CDR3 protein. Here the sample spans 200,000 to 300,000 distinct CDR3 sequences, roughly an eighth being singletons. The starting material was non-naive T cells sorted from PBMCs, obtained less than 15 days before vaccination. The receptor set was obtained from a middle-aged man who received an inactivated influenza vaccine.

The CDR3 coding sequence is TGCAGTGCTAGACCCGACAGGGGTGGGATACAGGATCAGCCCCAGCATTTT. This sequence encodes CSARPDRGGIQDQPQHF. The chain carries TRBV20-1 and TRBJ1-5; 8 nucleotides match TRBD1. Germline CDR1 reads DFQATT; CDR2 reads SNEGSKA (reference sequence). The CDR3 extends over 17 amino acids. Trimming at V came to 2 bases and at J to 5 bases, leaving 14 bases not matched to a gene.

With respect to this clonotype: A much larger clone sits a single nucleotide away, making a read error possible. The CDR3 coding sequence is TGCAGTGCTTGCGGACAGCTGTACGAGCAGTACTTC. Its translation: CSACGQLYEQYF. The J gene is TRBJ2-7, the V gene TRBV20-1; a possible D gene is TRBD1 (6 bases). Trimming left V 5 bases short and J 4 bases short, with 12 bases between. This CDR3 has 12 amino acids. Germline CDR1 is DFQATT and CDR2 is SNEGSKA (reference sequence).

The V gene is TRBV12-3 or TRBV12-4, the J gene TRBJ2-5; 7 nucleotides align to TRBD2. The ends lost 6 bases at V and 6 bases at J; junction bases unmatched: 13. This CDR3 is 15 amino acids long. The CDR3 spells CASSPEGRGLKTQYF. CDR3 bases: TGTGCCAGCAGCCCCGAGGGGCGGGGGTTGAAGACCCAGTACTTC.

This clonotype was seen more than once but under ten times. The J gene is TRBJ2-1, the V gene TRBV11-1, with D hard to call. Germline values: CDR1 SGHAT, CDR2 FQDESV (reference sequence). The CDR3 has 14 amino acids. The germline V and J ends were trimmed by 3 bases and 1 base, with 7 bases remaining between them. CDR3 nucleotide sequence: TGTGCCAGCAGCTTCGCGGAGTCCTACAATGAGCAGTTCTTC. This codes for CASSFAESYNEQFF.

As regards this clonotype: One junction end does not reproduce the germline sequence, and a read error may be involved. The gene calls are TRBV7-2 and TRBJ1-1; D ambiguous. The CDR3 sequence is 13 residues long. Germline loops: CDR1 SGHTA, CDR2 FQGNSA. CDR3 DNA sequence: TGTGCCAGCTGCTTTTTCGAAGAGGGTGAAGCTTTCTTT. Encoded protein: CASCFFEEGEAFF.

This clonotype was observed many times. The rearrangement joins TRBV7-2 to TRBJ1-5; D unclear. V was clipped by 0 bases and J by 1 base, with 10 bases between them. Germline V gives CDR1 SGHTA, CDR2 FQGNSA. This CDR3 region has 16 residues. The CDR3 loop reads CASSLARPGSNQPQHF. In DNA, the CDR3 is TGTGCCAGCAGCTTAGCGAGACCGGGGAGCAATCAGCCCCAGCATTTT.

This clonotype was seen once. The chain's CDR3 is CASSLSSSPETDTQYF. CDR3 nucleotide sequence: TGTGCCAGCAGCTTATCGAGTTCCCCAGAGACAGATACGCAGTATTTT. The chain has TRBV5-5 and TRBJ2-3; D is undetermined. The CDR3 is 16 amino acids. V dropped 2 bases and J dropped 3 bases, with 16 bases sitting between them. The germline V gene has CDR1 SGHKS and CDR2 YYEKEE (reference sequence).

This clonotype was picked up one time. CDR3 sequence (DNA): TGTGCCAGCAGGGGGGCCCAGATGGGGGCCAACGTCCTGACTTTC. This codes for CASRGAQMGANVLTF. The V call is TRBV6-2 or TRBV6-3, the J call TRBJ2-6, with D maybe TRBD1 (6 bases). V was cut by 6 bases and J by 4 bases, with 13 bases left in between. Germline CDR1 reads MNHEY; CDR2 reads SVGEGT. This CDR3 comprises 15 residues.

The table lists this clonotype with a few counts. The chain recombines TRBV18 with TRBJ2-4; D is perhaps TRBD2 (6 bases). Germline CDR1 reads KGHSH; CDR2 reads LQKENI. The length of the CDR3 is 18 residues. Trimming removed 3 bases from V and 1 base from J, with 19 bases in between. CDR3 loop: CASSPPLGGMAAKNIQYF. CDR3 bases: TGTGCCAGCTCACCGCCCCTGGGGGGTATGGCCGCCAAAAACATTCAGTACTTC.

The chain recombines TRBV20-1 with TRBJ1-2; TRBD1 agrees at 10 bases. CDR3 length equals 17 residues. Trimming took 4 bases from V and 4 from J; bases not matched to a gene: 15. CDR1 is DFQATT, CDR2 SNEGSKA, per germline (reference sequence). In DNA, the CDR3 is TGCAGTGCTACTGACAGGGGGCGCGGTATCGCGGGCTATGGCTACACCTTC. Encoded protein: CSATDRGRGIAGYGYTF.

The V and J genes are TRBV5-4 and TRBJ2-2; D assignment may be TRBD1 or TRBD2 (6 bases each). The germline CDR1 and CDR2 sequences are SGHNT and YYREEE (reference sequence). This CDR3 is 16 amino acids long. The V and J ends lost 6 bases and 2 bases respectively, with 17 bases between them. The DNA of the CDR3 is TGTGCCAGCACCCCGGGGGCGGCCTTAAACACCGGGGAGCTGTTTTTT. It specifies CASTPGAALNTGELFF.

This clonotype was counted at least ten times. The V call is TRBV20-1, the J call TRBJ2-5; the D gene is possibly TRBD2 (7 bases). V lost 3 bases to trimming and J lost 4 bases, with 21 bases between them. The CDR3 totals 16 residues. Germline V lookup: CDR1 DFQATT, CDR2 SNEGSKA (reference sequence). The CDR3 coding sequence is TGCAGTGCTAGTTGGGGGGGCGGGAGCTGGGGAGAGACCCAGTACTTC. Translated: CSASWGGGSWGETQYF.

The V gene is TRBV12-3 or TRBV12-4, the J gene TRBJ2-2, with 8 bases aligning to TRBD2. This CDR3 is built from 14 residues. The ends lost 5 bases at V and 9 bases at J; junction bases unmatched: 8. As DNA, the CDR3 is TGTGCCAGCAGTAGATCATCTAGCGGGCGGGAGCTGTTTTTT. It translates to CASSRSSSGRELFF.

The chain employs TRBV20-1 and TRBJ1-5; 9 bases fit TRBD1. The length of the CDR3 is 12 residues. The germline gives CDR1 DFQATT, CDR2 SNEGSKA (reference sequence). V gave up 6 bases and J gave up 6 bases; unmatched junction bases: 3. CDR3 coding DNA: TGCAGTGCAGGGACAGGGTCTCAGCCCCAGCATTTT. Amino acids: CSAGTGSQPQHF.

This clonotype was picked up many times. J is TRBJ2-1 and V is TRBV9; 12 nucleotides agree with TRBD2. The germline CDR1 and CDR2 sequences are SGDLS and YYNGEE. The CDR3 contains 15 residues. With V trimmed by 0 bases and J by 9 bases, 4 bases remained unmatched. The CDR3 protein is CASSVASGRAGEQFF. As DNA, the CDR3 is TGTGCCAGCAGCGTAGCTAGCGGGAGGGCCGGTGAGCAGTTCTTC.

In its sample, this clonotype was seen many times. V gene TRBV6-5 combines with J gene TRBJ1-2; 9 bases match TRBD1. The CDR3 has 15 residues. Germline trimming cut 2 bases from V and 2 bases from J; bases unmatched to any gene: 3. The germline V gene encodes CDR1 MNHEY and CDR2 SVGAGI. The CDR3 DNA reads TGTGCCAGCAGTTACACAGGGGGCTCCAACTATGGCTACACCTTC. This encodes CASSYTGGSNYGYTF.

J is TRBJ2-1 and V is TRBV7-2; D not resolved. The CDR3 spans 13 residues. V lost 5 bases, J lost 10 bases, and 15 bases lay in between. Germline V gene data show CDR1 as SGHTA and CDR2 as FQGNSA. As DNA, the CDR3 is TGTGCCAGCAGCAGGGCTAAAAGTTGGGAGCAGTTCTTC. Translated: CASSRAKSWEQFF. The variable domain in full, completed from reference TRBV7-2 and TRBJ2-1, reads GAGVSQSPSNKVTEKGKDVELRCDPISGHTALYWYRQSLGQGLEFLIYFQGNSAPDKSGLPSDRFSAERTGGSVSTLTIQRTQQEDSAVYLCASSRAKSWEQFFGPGTRLTVL.